This T cell receptor (beta chain) emerged from a study of human T cells and chemical hapten exposure. Looking at the study overall: The patient population, which was mostly female, had alopecia areata, totalis or universalis.

The length of the CDR3 is 15 residues. The junction had 11 bases not matched to a gene; V was cut back by 7 bases and J by 8 bases. Germline loops: CDR1 SGHDN, CDR2 FVKESK. This clonotype occurred many times. The target antigen is unknown. Each CDR3 protein is one row after TCRdb ran MiXCR on the RACE reads. The repertoire consists of some 87,000 distinct CDR3 sequences, with about 9.4% occurring once and the leading ten covering approximately 1.4%. Sample time point: patch test 1, 2 weeks after DPC sensitization. Noted treatment: therapeutic diphenylcyclopropenone sensitization with weekly scalp DPC. The donor pool consisted of alopecia patients aged 18 to 70 years, considered suitable for DPC. Study results and caveats: The donor cohort had alopecia, so its immune response may not match that of healthy people.

The TCR originated in a woman aged 45-65 years with alopecia areata. Some clones in this sample may be carry-over from other donors' samples. The sequences come from whole blood, collected in connection with sensitization to the hapten diphenylcyclopropenone (DPC). V and J are TRBV14 and TRBJ2-1; 10 nucleotides align to TRBD2. This chain's CDR3 is CASTSSQLAGHEQFF. CDR3 DNA sequence: TGTGCCAGCACCTCAAGTCAACTAGCGGGACATGAGCAGTTCTTC.